These 21 T cell receptor beta chains were all obtained from the same sample, sequenced in a study of shared clonotypes between healthy human individuals. The assay was immunoSEQ multiplex PCR, and TCRdb's table has in-frame clones only and misses some. Among about 2.2 million clones, about 94% were seen once, and the ten largest hold approximately 1.6%. Cells designated naive CD8 were CD45RO-negative and were positively selected for CCR7, with terminally differentiated effector memory CD45RA+ cells excluded. The source material was naive CD8+ T cells from PBMCs. Receptor source: a man younger than 30 in good health. Some clones in this sample may be carry-over from other donors' samples.

This clone was seen a single time. This sequence joins TRBV27 and TRBJ2-1, with TRBD1 identical over 11 bases. CDR3 size: 15 residues. Trimming took 3 bases from V and 6 from J; bases not matched to a gene: 4. The germline V gene encodes CDR1 MNHEY and CDR2 SMNVEV (reference sequence). The CDR3 sequence: CASSFGTGGPNEQFF. As DNA, the CDR3 is TGTGCCAGCAGTTTCGGGACAGGGGGACCCAATGAGCAGTTCTTC.

This clone has just one count. The chain employs TRBV10-3 and TRBJ2-5; maybe TRBD1 (6 bases). The CDR3 contains 16 residues. The V end was cut by 3 bases, the J end by 9 bases, with 23 bases between. Germline CDR1 ENHRY, CDR2 SYGVKD. CDR3: CAISDRDTPTWEAQYF. CDR3 bases: TGTGCCATCAGTGATAGGGACACCCCCACCTGGGAAGCCCAGTACTTC.

V usage is TRBV6-1 and J usage is TRBJ2-5; D is unclear. Trimming took 8 bases from V and 3 from J, leaving 13 bases between them. Per germline, CDR1 MNHNS and CDR2 SASEGT. This CDR3 spans 13 amino acids. The CDR3 region is CASLVLLEETQYF. The CDR3 DNA reads TGTGCCAGCTTAGTGTTACTCGAAGAGACCCAGTACTTC.

The V and J genes are TRBV4-2 and TRBJ2-1, with 10 bases matching TRBD2. V lost 1 base and J lost 4; bases outside the gene matches: 10. CDR3 size: 18 residues. Germline V lookup: CDR1 LGHNA, CDR2 YNFKEQ. CDR3 amino acids: CASSQVVLGTSAYNEQFF. The CDR3 region has the DNA TGTGCCAGCAGCCAAGTCGTACTTGGGACTAGCGCATACAATGAGCAGTTCTTC.

The chain is built from TRBV12-5 and TRBJ2-3, with D possibly matching TRBD2 (6 bases). The ends were cut back, 4 bases at V and 2 bases at J, with 13 bases in the middle. The V gene's germline CDR1 is LGHNT and CDR2 FRNRAP. The CDR3 runs to 15 residues. The CDR3 spells CASGWGVGTTDTQYF. CDR3 nucleotides: TGTGCTAGTGGTTGGGGGGTGGGGACCACAGATACGCAGTATTTT. The full variable domain, completed using reference TRBV12-5 and TRBJ2-3, is DARVTQTPRHKVTEMGQEVTMRCQPILGHNTVFWYRQTMMQGLELLAYFRNRAPLDDSGMPKDRFSAEMPDATLATLKIQPSEPRDSAVYFCASGWGVGTTDTQYFGPGTRLTVL.

The chain uses TRBV9 and TRBJ2-5; maybe TRBD1 (6 bases). V dropped 2 bases and J dropped 4 bases, with 15 bases sitting between them. The CDR3 covers 15 residues. Germline CDR1 and CDR2: SGDLS and YYNGEE. The CDR3, as DNA: TGTGCCAGCAGCGTTGCAGGGACATCAGGAGAGACCCAGTACTTC. The encoded protein is CASSVAGTSGETQYF.

The J gene is TRBJ1-1, the V gene TRBV11-2; D might be TRBD1 (5 bases). The CDR3 totals 14 residues. V was pared by 0 bases and J by 6 bases, with 11 bases between. Germline lookup yields CDR1 SGHAT and CDR2 FQNNGV. In DNA form, the CDR3 reads TGTGCCAGCAGCTTAGATCCCGGGGACGCTGAAGCTTTCTTT. Translated, it gives CASSLDPGDAEAFF.

This chain uses TRBV7-2 with TRBJ2-7; no definite D call. Germline V lookup: CDR1 SGHTA, CDR2 FQGNSA. The V gene lost 4 bases and the J gene lost 2 bases, with 6 bases spanning the gap. The CDR3 is 12 amino acids. Here the CDR3 reads CASSSQPYEQYF. The CDR3 coding sequence is TGTGCCAGCAGCTCACAGCCCTACGAGCAGTACTTC.

In DNA, the CDR3 is TGCGCCAGCAGCACGGGACCGAACACTGAAGCTTTCTTT. Translated, it gives CASSTGPNTEAFF. The rearrangement joins TRBV5-1 to TRBJ1-1, with D possibly TRBD1 on 5 matching bases. Germline V gene sequence: CDR1 SGHRS, CDR2 YFSETQ. This CDR3 contains 13 residues. Trimming shortened V by 4 bases and J by 1 base, and 8 bases separated the two germline ends.

To note about this clone: This same CDR3 is encoded by further DNA sequences in the sample. V is TRBV7-3 and J is TRBJ1-1, with unresolved D. CDR1 is SGHTA, CDR2 FQGTGA, per germline. V was shortened by 3 bases and J by 0 bases, with 5 bases between the two germline ends. The CDR3 is 13 amino acids. The CDR3 protein is CASSLTLNTEAFF. For the CDR3, the DNA is TGTGCCAGCAGCTTGACACTGAACACTGAAGCTTTCTTT.

This chain uses TRBV5-8 with TRBJ2-2; TRBD1 agrees at 8 bases. V gave up 2 bases and J gave up 6 bases; unmatched junction bases: 9. The CDR3 has 16 residues. Germline values: CDR1 SGHTS, CDR2 YDEGEE. The CDR3 sequence is CASSFPGGLVAGELFF. CDR3 nucleotides: TGTGCCAGCAGCTTCCCAGGGGGCTTAGTGGCCGGGGAGCTGTTTTTT. Complete variable domain (other parts from reference TRBV5-8 and TRBJ2-2): EAGVTQSPTHLIKTRGQQATLRCSPISGHTSVYWYQQALGLGLQFLLWYDEGEERNRGNFPPRFSGRQFPNYSSELNVNALELEDSALYLCASSFPGGLVAGELFFGEGSRLTVL.

A few counts support this clone. The chain combines TRBV30 with TRBJ1-2, with D possibly TRBD1 on 5 matching bases. Germline V gene sequence: CDR1 GTSNPN, CDR2 SVGIG (reference sequence). Trimming left V 5 bases short and J 6 bases short, with 10 bases between. CDR3 length: 11 residues. The CDR3 region is CAWYRGDGYTF. CDR3 in DNA: TGTGCCTGGTACCGAGGGGATGGCTACACCTTC.

CDR3 in amino acids: CASSLAGGLDEQYF. The CDR3 bases are TGCGCCAGCAGCCTAGCAGGGGGTCTCGACGAGCAGTACTTC. This chain links TRBV4-1 with TRBJ2-7, with 7 bases lining up with TRBD1. The CDR3 runs to 14 residues. Unmatched junction bases numbered 8, after V lost 4 bases and J lost 5 bases. Germline-derived CDR1 and CDR2 are MGHRA and YSYEKL.

The chain has TRBV25-1 and TRBJ2-1, with D perhaps TRBD2 (5 bases). V was cut by 1 base and J by 16 bases, with 20 bases left in between. This CDR3 spans 14 amino acids. Germline CDR1 reads MGHDK; CDR2 reads SYGVNS. For the CDR3, the DNA is TGTGCCAGCAGTGAATTTAGAATTGTGACGGGAATATTCTTC. It translates to CASSEFRIVTGIFF.

V and J are TRBV4-3 and TRBJ2-2; the match to TRBD2 covers 8 bases. V gave up 10 bases and J gave up 4 bases; unmatched junction bases: 8. The CDR3 totals 14 residues. Germline assignment: CDR1 LGHNA and CDR2 YSLEER. CDR3 coding DNA: TGCGCCACCGGGGGGGGCTTGAGCACCGGGGAGCTGTTTTTT. Protein: CATGGGLSTGELFF.

The V gene is TRBV11-2, the J gene TRBJ2-1; 9 bases line up with TRBD2. Germline V lookup: CDR1 SGHAT, CDR2 FQNNGV. The J segment lost 7 bases and the V segment lost 0 bases, leaving 10 bases of the junction unmatched. This CDR3 region has 17 residues. The DNA for the CDR3 is TGTGCCAGCAGCTTAGAGCCGGGACTAGCAGTTGGAAATGAGCAGTTCTTC. As protein: CASSLEPGLAVGNEQFF.

The V and J genes are TRBV30 and TRBJ1-5, with D hard to call. Trimming stripped 0 bases from V and 4 bases from J, with 10 bases between. CDR1 and CDR2 (germline): GTSNPN, SVGIG (reference sequence). The CDR3 runs to 14 residues. CDR3 DNA sequence: TGTGCCTGGAGTGTGAGACTGCTTAATCAGCCCCAGCATTTT. Translating it yields CAWSVRLLNQPQHF.

This rearrangement joins TRBV27 to TRBJ2-3; D not resolved. V was trimmed by 1 base and J by 2 bases, leaving 10 bases between them. Germline assignment: CDR1 MNHEY and CDR2 SMNVEV (reference sequence). CDR3 length: 15 amino acids. CDR3 nucleotide sequence: TGTGCCAGCAGTTTATGGGCTGAGGTCACAGATACGCAGTATTTT. Translation: CASSLWAEVTDTQYF.

The CDR3, as DNA: TGTGCCAGCAGCTATCCGCCCAGGGTGACCACCTACGAGCAGTACTTC. Translation gives CASSYPPRVTTYEQYF. The chain carries TRBV5-8 and TRBJ2-7; a possible D gene is TRBD1 (5 bases). The V end was cut by 3 bases, the J end by 2 bases, with 18 bases between. Germline V gives CDR1 SGHTS, CDR2 YDEGEE. The CDR3 has 16 amino acids.

About this clone: Other nucleotide sequences from this sample produce the same CDR3. This chain uses TRBV28 with TRBJ2-7; D unclear. V was pared by 4 bases and J by 3 bases, with 4 bases between. The germline gives CDR1 MDHEN, CDR2 SYDVKM. The CDR3 consists of 11 residues. The CDR3: CASSSVYEQYF. DNA of the CDR3: TGTGCCAGCAGTTCAGTCTACGAGCAGTACTTC.

V is TRBV7-3 and J is TRBJ2-2, with TRBD1 as a possible D gene (5 bases). The germline V gene encodes CDR1 SGHTA and CDR2 FQGTGA. V was cut by 1 base and J by 7 bases, with 16 bases left in between. The CDR3 runs to 16 residues. This chain's CDR3 is CASSLSPRVRFGELFF. The CDR3 DNA reads as TGTGCCAGCAGCTTAAGCCCCAGGGTCAGGTTCGGGGAGCTGTTTTTT.